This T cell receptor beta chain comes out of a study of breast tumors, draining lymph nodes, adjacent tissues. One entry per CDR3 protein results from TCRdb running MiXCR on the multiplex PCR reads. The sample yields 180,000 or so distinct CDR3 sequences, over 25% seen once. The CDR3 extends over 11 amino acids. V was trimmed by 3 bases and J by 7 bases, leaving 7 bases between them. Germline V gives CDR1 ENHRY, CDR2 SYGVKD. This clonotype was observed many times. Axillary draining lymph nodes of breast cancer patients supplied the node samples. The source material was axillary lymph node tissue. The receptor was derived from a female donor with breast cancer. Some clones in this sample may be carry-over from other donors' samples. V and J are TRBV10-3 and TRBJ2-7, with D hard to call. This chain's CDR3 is CAISEIGEQYF. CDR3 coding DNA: TGTGCCATCAGTGAAATAGGGGAGCAGTACTTC.